The table lists the clone carrying this T cell receptor beta chain with a few counts. As processed by the authors: Scientists estimated how many nucleated cells there were by amplifying reference gene primers. Assay: immunoSEQ multiplex PCR; the TCRdb copy retains only in-frame clones and omits some. V and J calls and clone size are given by that table; D and trimming were obtained from the DNA. The table records some 71,000 clones, more than 80% of them present only once. The CDR3 is 14 residues long. CDR1 is MNHEY, CDR2 SVGAGI, per germline. With V trimmed by 6 bases and J by 0 bases, 4 bases remained unmatched. A Seattle source enrolled patients during active infection and followed them longitudinally. This sample is part of a study of blood T cell repertoires in COVID-19.

The V gene is TRBV6-5, the J gene TRBJ2-7, with 8 nucleotides matching TRBD1. This TCR derives from a man aged 50-60 years with COVID-19, enrolled during active disease. The specimen was peripheral blood. CDR3 region: CASRRQGSSYEQYF. The CDR3 DNA is TGTGCCAGCAGGAGACAGGGGAGCTCCTACGAGCAGTACTTC.